The present T cell receptor beta chain was sequenced within a study of blood T cell repertoires in COVID-19 (dated by TCRdb to about 2020). Broadly, across the study: The collaborator samples originated in the United States, Italy and Spain and spanned the acute and convalescent phases of COVID-19. The material from the prospective study consisted of cDNA or gDNA derived from T cells, B-cell-depleted T cells, or PBMCs. The dataset comprised deeply sampled blood TCRbeta repertoires from subjects exposed to, actively infected with, or recovered from COVID-19. The repertoires were made available in a free public database intended to serve as a resource for research on the immune response to SARS-CoV-2. The samples were drawn from two sources: the first 160 participants of the ongoing ImmuneRACE study, and fewer than 1,500 subjects contributed by 6 global collaborators. Nearly every sample came with metadata listing a de-identified subject ID, COVID-19 status, age in years and sex. Where available, HLA class I and class II types were obtained from metadata supplied by the sample provider rather than from assay-based typing. The full study reports these points: The quantity of clinical and demographic metadata differed by source and by participant and was supplied without curation.

A remark on this clone: Its cognate antigen has yet to be identified. Within one base of it there is no much larger clone, and no base qualities were kept.

The immunoSEQ Assay, a bias-controlled multiplex PCR, was used to amplify TCRbeta CDR3 regions from genomic DNA. As for the authors' bioinformatics: Nucleated cell counts per sample were estimated from amplification of reference gene primers within the assay. To quantify the absolute abundance of each unique TCRbeta CDR3 rearrangement, sequence reads were collapsed and filtered. For each sample, productive Simpson clonality was calculated by taking the square root of Simpson's diversity index across productive rearrangements. Held by TCRdb, this immuneACCESS table contains in-frame sequences only and omits some clones. Under half of the omission traces to an unresolved V gene where checked; the cause of the rest is unknown. V, J and clone size are taken as reported in that table, and D and trimming were inferred from the DNA itself. For this sample there are about 200,000 clones; 75% to 85% appear just once. 13% of the sample comes from the top ten.

V loses 5 bases at its end and J loses 3 bases; junction bases beyond the gene matches: 4. CDR1 and CDR2 are drawn from the germline V gene: SGHTA, FQGNSA. Taken from cysteine to phenylalanine, the CDR3 has 15 residues. Of all the DNA, just the CDR3 is kept, 45 bases in frame from base 1. The collaborating institutions used their own protocols to collect whole blood in K2EDTA tubes. For TCRbeta analysis, collaborators shipped samples in one of three forms: frozen whole blood, isolated PBMCs, or DNA extracted from either of those sample types. The receptor was derived from a human donor in a cohort sampled during active COVID-19. Sequenced material: peripheral blood. This sequence uses TRBV7-2 and TRBJ2-7, and TRBD2 aligns with 13 junction nucleotides. The DNA is as follows: TGTGCCAGCAGCCGGACTAGCGGGAGTCACTACGAGCAGTACTTC. Its protein product is CASSRTSGSHYEQYF.